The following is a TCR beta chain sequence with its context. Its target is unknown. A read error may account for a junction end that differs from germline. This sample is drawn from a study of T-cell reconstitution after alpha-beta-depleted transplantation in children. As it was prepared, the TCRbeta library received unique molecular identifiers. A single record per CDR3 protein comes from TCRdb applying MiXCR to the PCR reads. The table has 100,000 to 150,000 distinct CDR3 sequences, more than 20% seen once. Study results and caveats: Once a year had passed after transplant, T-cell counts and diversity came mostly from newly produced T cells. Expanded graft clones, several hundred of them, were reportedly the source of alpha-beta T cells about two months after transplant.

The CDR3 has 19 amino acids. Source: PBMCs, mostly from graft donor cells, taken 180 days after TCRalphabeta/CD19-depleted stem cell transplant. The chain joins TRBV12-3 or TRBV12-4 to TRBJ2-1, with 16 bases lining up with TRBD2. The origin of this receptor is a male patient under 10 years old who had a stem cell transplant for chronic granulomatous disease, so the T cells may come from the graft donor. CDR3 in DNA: TGTACCAGCAGTTTATCGCGGGGACTAGCGGGAGGGCCCTACAATGAGCAGTTCTTC. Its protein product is CTSSLSRGLAGGPYNEQFF.